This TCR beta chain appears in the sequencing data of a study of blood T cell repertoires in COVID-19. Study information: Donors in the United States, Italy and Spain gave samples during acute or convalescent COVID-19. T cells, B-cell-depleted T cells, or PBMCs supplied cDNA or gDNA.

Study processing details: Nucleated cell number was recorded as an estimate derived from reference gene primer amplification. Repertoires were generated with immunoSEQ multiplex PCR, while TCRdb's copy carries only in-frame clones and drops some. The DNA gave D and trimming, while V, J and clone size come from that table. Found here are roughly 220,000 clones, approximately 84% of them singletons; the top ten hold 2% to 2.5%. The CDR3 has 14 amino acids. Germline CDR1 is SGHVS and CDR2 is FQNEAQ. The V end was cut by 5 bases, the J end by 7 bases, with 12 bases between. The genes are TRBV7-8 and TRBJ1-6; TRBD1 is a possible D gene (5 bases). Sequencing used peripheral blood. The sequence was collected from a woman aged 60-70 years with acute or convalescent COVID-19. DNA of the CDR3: TGTGCCAGCAGCGTTACGGAGGGGAATTCACCCCTCCACTTT. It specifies CASSVTEGNSPLHF. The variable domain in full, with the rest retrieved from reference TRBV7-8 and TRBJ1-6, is GAGVSQSPRYKVAKRGQDVALRCDPISGHVSLFWYQQALGQGPEFLTYFQNEAQLDKSGLPSDRFFAERPEGSVSTLKIQRTQQEDSAVYLCASSVTEGNSPLHFGNGTRLTVT.